Listed here are 13 T cell receptor beta chains from one sample, sequenced in a study of technical replicates of blood from several donors. This table comes from immunoSEQ multiplex PCR, and its TCRdb copy is limited to in-frame clones, with some not included. The sample has tens of thousands of clones, around nine tenths seen once. The sample taken for sequencing was T cells isolated from PBMCs. The receptors originated from a human donor in good health.

The rearrangement links TRBV6-5 to TRBJ2-7; possible D gene TRBD2, 6 bases. The CDR3 is 13 residues long. In germline, CDR1 is MNHEY, CDR2 SVGAGI. V lost 6 bases to trimming and J lost 3 bases, with 12 bases between them. The DNA of the CDR3 is TGTGCCAGCAGCAAGGTCGGGGGCTACGAGCAGTACTTC. This gives the protein CASSKVGGYEQYF.

The rearrangement joins TRBV19 to TRBJ1-2; 8 bases line up with TRBD1. The germline CDR1 and CDR2 sequences are LNHDA and SQIVND (reference sequence). Losses at the gene ends were 4 bases for V and 3 bases for J; bases not matched to a gene: 13. This CDR3 spans 17 amino acids. The CDR3 protein is CASSTPGQGGDDYGYTF. Written as DNA, the CDR3 is TGTGCCAGTAGTACCCCCGGACAGGGTGGGGACGACTATGGCTACACCTTC. Complete variable domain (other parts from reference TRBV19 and TRBJ1-2): DGGITQSPKYLFRKEGQNVTLSCEQNLNHDAMYWYRQDPGQGLRLIYYSQIVNDFQKGDIAEGYSVSREKKESFPLTVTSAQKNPTAFYLCASSTPGQGGDDYGYTFGSGTRLTVV.

The rearrangement links TRBV6-1 to TRBJ2-3; tentatively, D is TRBD2 (6 bases). Germline V gene sequence: CDR1 MNHNS, CDR2 SASEGT. V was trimmed by 1 base and J by 5 bases, leaving 13 bases between them. The CDR3 totals 15 residues. As DNA, the CDR3 is TGTGCCAGCAGTGAAGAGGAACGGGAGTTAGATACGCAGTATTTT. Protein product: CASSEEERELDTQYF.

The rearrangement joins TRBV28 to TRBJ2-5; no clear D gene. Trimming pared 4 bases from V and 3 bases from J, leaving 6 bases between. Germline V gives CDR1 MDHEN, CDR2 SYDVKM. The CDR3 sequence is 12 residues long. CDR3 region: CASSSGKETQYF. The DNA for the CDR3 is TGTGCCAGCAGTTCAGGAAAAGAGACCCAGTACTTC.

The gene calls are TRBV28 and TRBJ1-1, with 7 bases lining up with TRBD1. In germline, CDR1 is MDHEN, CDR2 SYDVKM. V trimming: 6 bases; J trimming: 2 bases; junction bases outside the gene matches: 6. CDR3 length equals 14 residues. The CDR3 coding sequence is TGTGCCAGCAGCGGGACAGACACAAACACTGAAGCTTTCTTT. Its translation is CASSGTDTNTEAFF.

This clone was recorded once. The J gene is TRBJ1-5, the V gene TRBV6-6; D is possibly TRBD1 (5 bases). Trimming took off 5 bases at V and 0 bases at J, with 11 bases between the two ends. The CDR3 length is 15 residues. CDR1 and CDR2 (germline): MNHNY, SVGAGI (reference sequence). The CDR3 is CASSRQTDSNQPQHF. CDR3 nucleotides: TGTGCCAGCAGTAGACAGACCGATAGCAATCAGCCCCAGCATTTT.

The chain links TRBV28 to TRBJ2-7, with TRBD1 identical over 11 bases. After removal of 5 bases from V and 5 bases from J, the junction contained 8 bases not matched to a gene. The CDR3 has 15 residues. The germline V gene has CDR1 MDHEN and CDR2 SYDVKM. CDR3 nucleotide sequence: TGTGCCAGCAGTAAACCGGACAGGGGGCGAAACGAGCAGTACTTC. Translation: CASSKPDRGRNEQYF.

This clone showed up just a few times. The gene calls are TRBV29-1 and TRBJ1-1; 10 bases line up with TRBD1. Germline CDR1 and CDR2: SQVTM and ANQGSEA. This CDR3 contains 14 residues. After removal of 6 bases from V and 4 bases from J, the junction contained 8 bases not matched to a gene. As DNA, the CDR3 is TGCAGCGTCGGGGGGACAGGGGAAGGCACTGAAGCTTTCTTT. Encoded protein: CSVGGTGEGTEAFF.

CDR3 amino acids: CASNRRNQPQHF. CDR3 nucleotide sequence: TGTGCCAGCAACAGGCGCAATCAGCCCCAGCATTTT. The chain recombines TRBV28 with TRBJ1-5; D perhaps matches TRBD1 (5 bases). The germline V gene encodes CDR1 MDHEN and CDR2 SYDVKM. CDR3 length: 12 residues. Trimming pared 7 bases from V and 2 bases from J, leaving 6 bases between. Combining the CDR3 with reference TRBV28 and TRBJ1-5 gives the whole variable domain DVKVTQSSRYLVKRTGEKVFLECVQDMDHENMFWYRQDPGLGLRLIYFSYDVKMKEKGDIPEGYSVSREKKERFSLILESASTNQTSMYLCASNRRNQPQHFGDGTRLSIL.

The chain joins TRBV12-5 to TRBJ2-1; D not certain. This CDR3 region has 12 residues. Germline assignment: CDR1 LGHNT and CDR2 FRNRAP. The ends were cut back, 6 bases at V and 6 bases at J, with 9 bases in the middle. DNA for the CDR3: TGTGCTAGTGGCCTCCCAGGCAATGAGCAGTTCTTC. It yields the protein CASGLPGNEQFF. The complete variable domain, with remaining parts taken from reference TRBV12-5 and TRBJ2-1, reads DARVTQTPRHKVTEMGQEVTMRCQPILGHNTVFWYRQTMMQGLELLAYFRNRAPLDDSGMPKDRFSAEMPDATLATLKIQPSEPRDSAVYFCASGLPGNEQFFGPGTRLTVL.

The genes are TRBV7-9 and TRBJ2-2; no clear D. CDR3 length equals 12 residues. CDR1 SEHNR and CDR2 FQNEAQ come from the germline V gene (reference sequence). V was shortened by 3 bases and J by 6 bases, with 5 bases between the two germline ends. Here the CDR3 DNA reads TGTGCCAGCAGCTTTTCGGCCGGGGAGCTGTTTTTT. This gives the protein CASSFSAGELFF. The whole variable domain, filled in from reference TRBV7-9 and TRBJ2-2, reads DTGVSQNPRHKITKRGQNVTFRCDPISEHNRLYWYRQTLGQGPEFLTYFQNEAQLEKSRLLSDRFSAERPKGSFSTLEIQRTEQGDSAMYLCASSFSAGELFFGEGSRLTVL.

The CDR3 region is CANQGDSYEQYF. Written as DNA, the CDR3 is TGTGCCAACCAGGGGGACTCCTACGAGCAGTACTTC. The rearrangement joins TRBV10-3 to TRBJ2-7, with 7 bases matching TRBD1. The CDR3 has 12 residues. After removal of 10 bases from V and 0 bases from J, the junction contained 3 bases not matched to a gene. Germline CDR1 is ENHRY and CDR2 is SYGVKD.

This clone appeared once. The chain has TRBV6-5 and TRBJ2-5; the D gene is possibly TRBD2 (5 bases). V lost 8 bases to trimming and J lost 10 bases, with 11 bases between them. Germline CDR1 is MNHEY and CDR2 is SVGAGI. The CDR3 contains 10 residues. CDR3 loop: CASGSRDQYF. The CDR3, as DNA: TGTGCCAGCGGATCCCGGGACCAGTACTTC.